The clone carrying this T cell receptor (beta chain) is labeled as medium-sized. The sample is drawn from a study of liver allograft versus peripheral blood T cells. Study in general: The authors compared T cell receptor repertoires in transplanted livers with those in the peripheral blood of recipients.

The CDR3 sequence is 15 residues long. Germline lookup yields CDR1 ENHRY and CDR2 SYGVKD. V was pared by 0 bases and J by 1 base, with 6 bases between. TCRdb used MiXCR to reprocess the reads, holding one entry per CDR3 protein. The sample shows more than 10,000 distinct CDR3 sequences, approximately 30% of them seen only once. The chain joins TRBV10-3 to TRBJ1-4; D is uncertain. This TCR derives from a human patient who had a liver transplant. Part of the T cells may come from the graft donor. For the CDR3, the DNA is TGTGCCATCAGTGAGTCGAGCATAACTAATGAAAAACTGTTTTTT. It specifies CAISESSITNEKLFF.